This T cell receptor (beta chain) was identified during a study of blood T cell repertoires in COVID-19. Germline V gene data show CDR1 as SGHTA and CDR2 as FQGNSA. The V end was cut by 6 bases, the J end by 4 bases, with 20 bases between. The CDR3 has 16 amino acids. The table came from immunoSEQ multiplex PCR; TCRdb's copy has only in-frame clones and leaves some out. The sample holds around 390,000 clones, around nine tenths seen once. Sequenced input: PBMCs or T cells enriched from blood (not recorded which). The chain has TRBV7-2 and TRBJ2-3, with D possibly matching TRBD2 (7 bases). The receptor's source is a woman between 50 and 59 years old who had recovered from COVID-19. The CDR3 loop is CASRGGGMSRPDTQYF. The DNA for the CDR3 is TGTGCCAGCAGAGGGGGGGGAATGAGCCGCCCAGATACGCAGTATTTT. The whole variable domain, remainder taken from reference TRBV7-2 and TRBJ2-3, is GAGVSQSPSNKVTEKGKDVELRCDPISGHTALYWYRQSLGQGLEFLIYFQGNSAPDKSGLPSDRFSAERTGGSVSTLTIQRTQQEDSAVYLCASRGGGMSRPDTQYFGPGTRLTVL.